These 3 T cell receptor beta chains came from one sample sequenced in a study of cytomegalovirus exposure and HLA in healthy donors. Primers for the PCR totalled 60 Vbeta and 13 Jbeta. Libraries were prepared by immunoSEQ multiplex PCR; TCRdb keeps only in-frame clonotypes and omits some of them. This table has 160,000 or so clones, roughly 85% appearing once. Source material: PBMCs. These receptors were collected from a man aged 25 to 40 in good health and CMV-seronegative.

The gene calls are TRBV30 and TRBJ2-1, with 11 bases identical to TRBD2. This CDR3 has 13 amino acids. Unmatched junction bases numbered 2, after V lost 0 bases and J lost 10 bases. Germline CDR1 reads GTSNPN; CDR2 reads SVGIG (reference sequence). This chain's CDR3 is CAWSVLAGGEQFF. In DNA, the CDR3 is TGTGCCTGGAGTGTCCTAGCGGGGGGCGAGCAGTTCTTC. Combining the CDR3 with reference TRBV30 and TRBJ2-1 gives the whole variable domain SQTIHQWPATLVQPVGSPLSLECTVEGTSNPNLYWYRQAAGRGLQLLFYSVGIGQISSEVPQNLSASRPQDRQFILSSKKLLLSDSGFYLCAWSVLAGGEQFFGPGTRLTVL.

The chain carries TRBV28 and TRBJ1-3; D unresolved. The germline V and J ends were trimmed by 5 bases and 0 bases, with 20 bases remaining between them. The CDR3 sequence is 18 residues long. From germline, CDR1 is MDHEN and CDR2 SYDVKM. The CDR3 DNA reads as TGTGCCAGCAGTCTAGGATCGCTACGCTCGAGCTCTGGAAACACCATATATTTT. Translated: CASSLGSLRSSSGNTIYF.

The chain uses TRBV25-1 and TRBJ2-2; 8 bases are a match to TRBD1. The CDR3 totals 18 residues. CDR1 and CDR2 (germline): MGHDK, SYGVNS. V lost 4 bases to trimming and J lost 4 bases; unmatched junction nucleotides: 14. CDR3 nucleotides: TGTGCCAGCAGTGGAATGCTAGGACAGGGTGGGTCCACCGGGGAGCTGTTTTTT. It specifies CASSGMLGQGGSTGELFF.